This T cell receptor (beta chain) was found in a study of blood T cell repertoires in COVID-19. Germline V gene sequence: CDR1 LGHDT, CDR2 YNNKEL (reference sequence). V gave up 2 bases and J gave up 10 bases; unmatched junction bases: 14. This CDR3 has 17 residues. Clones were sequenced by immunoSEQ multiplex PCR, and TCRdb holds only the in-frame ones, with some missing. The sample contains around 150,000 clones, over 80% of which appear only once. V usage is TRBV3-1 (or the pseudogene TRBV3-2) and J usage is TRBJ2-3; 11 nucleotides match TRBD2. This sequence originates from a man aged 45-60 years with active COVID-19. Source material: peripheral blood. The CDR3 DNA reads TGTGCCAGCAGCCAATCTACTAGCGGGGGAAACTTCCGGGCGCAGTATTTT. Its translation is CASSQSTSGGNFRAQYF.